One sample yielded the 29 T cell receptor beta chains listed below, sequenced in a study of cytomegalovirus exposure and HLA in healthy donors. It was with 60 Vbeta and 13 Jbeta primers that the PCR ran. Repertoires were generated with immunoSEQ multiplex PCR, while TCRdb's copy carries only in-frame clones and drops some. Seen here are about 130,000 clones, 80% observed once, and the top ten hold roughly 3%. The sample consisted of PBMCs. These receptors were taken from a male donor in good health and CMV-seronegative.

The chain uses TRBV25-1 and TRBJ1-5, with no clear D. Germline-derived CDR1 and CDR2 are MGHDK and SYGVNS. Trimming took 5 bases from V and 9 from J, leaving 14 bases between them. The CDR3 totals 13 residues. In DNA form, the CDR3 reads TGTGCCAGCAGTAACACACCCGAGGGGCCCCAGCATTTT. Translation: CASSNTPEGPQHF.

The V and J genes are TRBV7-9 and TRBJ2-7; 9 bases map to TRBD1. Trimming removed 5 bases from V and 0 bases from J; junction bases left unmatched: 2. Germline V lookup: CDR1 SEHNR, CDR2 FQNEAQ (reference sequence). The CDR3 has 14 residues. The DNA of the CDR3 is TGTGCCAGCAGCGGGACAGGGAACTCCTACGAGCAGTACTTC. Its translation: CASSGTGNSYEQYF.

CDR3 DNA sequence: TGTGCCAGCGGCCAGGGGGCGGCCCCCAATCAGCCCCAGCATTTT. Residues: CASGQGAAPNQPQHF. This chain joins TRBV7-9 and TRBJ1-5, with 8 bases matching TRBD1. Trimming took 8 bases from V and 3 from J; bases not matched to a gene: 9. The germline V gene encodes CDR1 SEHNR and CDR2 FQNEAQ (reference sequence). This CDR3 has 15 amino acids.

CDR3 residues: CASIISAGRNTEAFF. CDR3 in DNA: TGTGCCAGCATCATCTCGGCGGGACGGAACACTGAAGCTTTCTTT. The V call is TRBV2, the J call TRBJ1-1, with a tentative D call TRBD1 (5 bases). Germline-derived CDR1 and CDR2 are SNHLY and FYNNEI. There are 15 residues in the CDR3. Trimming shortened V by 7 bases and J by 1 base, and 16 bases separated the two germline ends.

The genes are TRBV6-4 and TRBJ2-3; possibly TRBD2 for D (5 bases). V was cut by 2 bases and J by 0 bases, with 9 bases left in between. This CDR3 comprises 15 residues. The V gene's germline CDR1 is MRHNA and CDR2 SNTAGT. The CDR3 sequence: CASSDNGGSTDTQYF. The CDR3 coding sequence is TGTGCCAGCAGTGACAACGGCGGGAGCACAGATACGCAGTATTTT.

The chain recombines TRBV11-2 with TRBJ2-3; 7 bases are shared with TRBD1. CDR3 length: 15 residues. From germline, CDR1 is SGHAT and CDR2 FQNNGV. J gave up 0 bases and V 5 bases, and 5 bases lay outside the gene matches. Here the CDR3 reads CASSGTASSTDTQYF. The CDR3 DNA reads TGTGCCAGCAGCGGGACAGCTTCTAGCACAGATACGCAGTATTTT. The full variable domain, completed using reference TRBV11-2 and TRBJ2-3, is EAGVAQSPRYKIIEKRQSVAFWCNPISGHATLYWYQQILGQGPKLLIQFQNNGVVDDSQLPKDRFSAERLKGVDSTLKIQPAKLEDSAVYLCASSGTASSTDTQYFGPGTRLTVL.

The chain employs TRBV7-9 and TRBJ2-7; 8 bases map to TRBD1. The germline V gene encodes CDR1 SEHNR and CDR2 FQNEAQ (reference sequence). There are 17 residues in the CDR3. Trimming cost V 1 base and J 1 base; bases outside gene matches: 9. CDR3 sequence reads: CASSLVPGTGFSYEQYF. CDR3 bases: TGTGCCAGCAGCTTAGTTCCCGGGACAGGTTTTTCCTACGAGCAGTACTTC.

The V call is TRBV19, the J call TRBJ1-5, with unresolved D. The germline V gene has CDR1 LNHDA and CDR2 SQIVND (reference sequence). V lost 9 bases to trimming and J lost 0 bases, with 6 bases between them. The CDR3 is 12 residues long. CDR3 in DNA: TGTGCCAGCTCCTATAGCAATCAGCCCCAGCATTTT. It specifies CASSYSNQPQHF. The full variable domain, its missing parts supplied by reference TRBV19 and TRBJ1-5, is DGGITQSPKYLFRKEGQNVTLSCEQNLNHDAMYWYRQDPGQGLRLIYYSQIVNDFQKGDIAEGYSVSREKKESFPLTVTSAQKNPTAFYLCASSYSNQPQHFGDGTRLSIL.

This clone came up once. This chain links TRBV7-3 with TRBJ2-5; TRBD2 might be the D (5 bases). The CDR3 runs to 14 residues. V shed 4 bases and J shed 7 bases, with 16 bases lying between them. Germline CDR1 SGHTA, CDR2 FQGTGA. CDR3: CASSYQRGEGTQYF. CDR3 DNA sequence: TGTGCCAGCAGCTATCAACGGGGAGAGGGGACCCAGTACTTC.

The J gene is TRBJ2-7, the V gene TRBV9, with a possible D match to TRBD2 (5 bases). CDR1 is SGDLS, CDR2 YYNGEE, per germline. V was trimmed by 0 bases and J by 5 bases, leaving 15 bases between them. CDR3 length equals 15 residues. CDR3 residues: CASSVGASQLDEQYF. DNA for the CDR3: TGTGCCAGCAGCGTAGGGGCTAGCCAGCTGGACGAGCAGTACTTC.

The rearrangement uses TRBV10-2 and TRBJ2-2; 8 bases are shared with TRBD1. Germline V gene lookup returns CDR1 WSHSY and CDR2 SAAADI. The CDR3 totals 14 residues. J gave up 4 bases and V 5 bases, and 3 bases lay outside the gene matches. CDR3 coding DNA: TGCGCCAGCAGTCAGGGGGCGAGCACCGGGGAGCTGTTTTTT. It yields the protein CASSQGASTGELFF.

The chain employs TRBV27 and TRBJ2-7, with a weak D call TRBD1 (8 bases). V was clipped by 5 bases and J by 3 bases, with 17 bases between them. The CDR3 spans 15 residues. Germline V gene lookup returns CDR1 MNHEY and CDR2 SMNVEV (reference sequence). CDR3: CASSGTGGEGYEQYF. The CDR3 nucleotides are TGTGCCAGCAGTGGAACAGGGGGGGAGGGCTACGAGCAGTACTTC.

The chain carries TRBV29-1 and TRBJ2-1; 15 bases fit TRBD2. CDR1 SQVTM and CDR2 ANQGSEA come from the germline V gene. CDR3 length: 14 residues. J gave up 13 bases and V 5 bases, and 9 bases lay outside the gene matches. The CDR3 sequence: CSVSGLAGGTGQFF. Here the CDR3 DNA reads TGCAGCGTTTCGGGACTAGCGGGAGGTACGGGCCAGTTCTTC.

V usage is TRBV7-9 and J usage is TRBJ2-5; 9 bases match TRBD2. With 0 bases clipped from V and 4 bases from J, the junction kept 9 bases outside the gene matches. Looked up from germline, CDR1 is SEHNR and CDR2 is FQNEAQ (reference sequence). There are 17 residues in the CDR3. CDR3 sequence: CASSLALRGGERETQYF. CDR3 in DNA: TGTGCCAGCAGCTTAGCGTTGCGGGGGGGGGAACGAGAGACCCAGTACTTC.

The gene calls are TRBV7-8 and TRBJ2-3; 12 positions match TRBD1. The trim removed 1 base at V and 12 bases at J, leaving 2 bases unmatched. Per germline, CDR1 SGHVS and CDR2 FQNEAQ. The CDR3 loop spans 13 amino acids. DNA for the CDR3: TGTGCCAGCAGCTTAGACGGGACAGGGGGCCAGTATTTT. As protein: CASSLDGTGGQYF.

This chain uses TRBV4-2 with TRBJ2-3; tentatively, D is TRBD1 (5 bases). Germline CDR1 LGHNA, CDR2 YNFKEQ. The CDR3 is 14 amino acids. V lost 1 base and J 2 bases, leaving 7 bases between the germline ends. CDR3 DNA: TGTGCCAGCAGCCAAGTGACAGCCACAGATACGCAGTATTTT. Amino acid sequence: CASSQVTATDTQYF.

The chain joins TRBV6-1 to TRBJ2-3, with D unresolved. This CDR3 is 11 amino acids long. Trimming removed 6 bases at V and 3 bases at J, with 4 bases between. CDR1 and CDR2 from the germline V gene are MNHNS and SASEGT. In DNA, the CDR3 is TGTGCCAGCAGGAGGACAGATACGCAGTATTTT. Its protein product is CASRRTDTQYF.

The chain joins TRBV5-1 to TRBJ2-1; 10 positions agree with TRBD1. The CDR3 spans 16 residues. Germline V CDR1 and CDR2: SGHRS, YFSETQ. V was clipped by 4 bases and J by 5 bases; unmatched bases: 9. The CDR3 reads CASSRLGQGSNNEQFF. The CDR3 DNA sequence: TGCGCCAGCAGCCGTTTGGGACAGGGGTCTAACAATGAGCAGTTCTTC.

Note on this clone: At one end, the junction sequence differs from germline, possibly due to a read error. The chain employs TRBV14 and TRBJ2-6; TRBD2 is a possible D gene (6 bases). Germline CDR1 and CDR2: SGHDN and FVKESK. This CDR3 spans 17 amino acids. CDR3 region: CASSPLGGSSGANGLTF. CDR3 bases: TGTGCCAGCAGCCCCTTGGGGGGAAGCTCTGGGGCCAACGGCCTGACTTTC.

The chain employs TRBV5-1 and TRBJ2-4; 9 nucleotides agree with TRBD1. After removal of 7 bases from V and 6 bases from J, the junction contained 8 bases not matched to a gene. CDR1 and CDR2 from the germline V gene are SGHRS and YFSETQ. The CDR3 covers 14 residues. This CDR3 is CASSTGGSGNIQYF. Here the CDR3 DNA reads TGCGCCAGCTCGACAGGGGGAAGCGGAAACATTCAGTACTTC.

The J gene is TRBJ1-2, the V gene TRBV27; D possibly corresponds to TRBD1 (6 bases). Germline CDR1 reads MNHEY; CDR2 reads SMNVEV (reference sequence). This CDR3 contains 19 residues. The V and J ends lost 5 bases and 4 bases respectively, with 29 bases between them. Here the CDR3 DNA reads TGTGCCAGCAGTGCCGCTCCTAGGACAGCCAAGAATTCCCTCTATGGCTACACCTTC. Translated: CASSAAPRTAKNSLYGYTF.

This rearrangement joins TRBV14 to TRBJ1-1; 7 bases agree with TRBD1. The V and J ends lost 1 base and 0 bases, in that order; junction bases with no gene match: 5. The CDR3 is 16 residues long. Germline V gene sequence: CDR1 SGHDN, CDR2 FVKESK. This CDR3 reads CASSQVRTGVNTEAFF. DNA of the CDR3: TGTGCCAGCAGCCAAGTCCGTACAGGGGTGAACACTGAAGCTTTCTTT.

This chain links TRBV9 with TRBJ1-5; D not certain. From germline, CDR1 is SGDLS and CDR2 YYNGEE. V was shortened by 3 bases and J by 2 bases, with 9 bases between the two germline ends. The CDR3 length is 14 residues. CDR3 nucleotides: TGTGCCAGCAGCGGAGAGGGCGGCAATCAGCCCCAGCATTTT. It encodes CASSGEGGNQPQHF.

V gene TRBV19 combines with J gene TRBJ2-3; 9 bases are a match to TRBD2. The trim removed 1 base at V and 0 bases at J, leaving 5 bases unmatched. The CDR3 is 17 amino acids. CDR1 and CDR2 from the germline V gene are LNHDA and SQIVND (reference sequence). CDR3 region: CASSIGRTSGSTDTQYF. CDR3 DNA: TGTGCCAGTAGTATAGGCCGTACTAGCGGGAGCACAGATACGCAGTATTTT. The full variable domain, its missing parts supplied by reference TRBV19 and TRBJ2-3, is DGGITQSPKYLFRKEGQNVTLSCEQNLNHDAMYWYRQDPGQGLRLIYYSQIVNDFQKGDIAEGYSVSREKKESFPLTVTSAQKNPTAFYLCASSIGRTSGSTDTQYFGPGTRLTVL.

The chain combines TRBV4-1 with TRBJ2-7; 11 bases match TRBD1. Germline V gene data show CDR1 as MGHRA and CDR2 as YSYEKL. The V segment lost 3 bases and the J segment 2 bases; nucleotides outside the gene matches: 12. The length of the CDR3 is 18 residues. CDR3 region: CASSHPPAGQGVTYEQYF. The CDR3 nucleotides read TGCGCCAGCAGCCACCCGCCAGCGGGACAGGGGGTCACCTACGAGCAGTACTTC.

The genes are TRBV7-6 and TRBJ2-5; 11 nucleotides agree with TRBD2. Losses at the gene ends were 8 bases for V and 4 bases for J; bases not matched to a gene: 12. Germline V CDR1 and CDR2: SGHVS, FNYEAQ. This CDR3 region has 16 residues. The CDR3 DNA reads TGTGCCAGCTTGGGAATAGCGGGGGGGCGTGGAGAGACCCAGTACTTC. Its translation is CASLGIAGGRGETQYF.

J is TRBJ1-3 and V is TRBV5-5; the D is unclear. Germline CDR1 and CDR2: SGHKS and YYEKEE (reference sequence). Deletions cut 2 bases from V and 0 bases from J, with 9 bases between. CDR3 size: 15 residues. The CDR3 loop is CASSLLAGSGNTIYF. The DNA of the CDR3 is TGTGCCAGCAGCTTATTAGCTGGCTCTGGAAACACCATATATTTT.

The chain's CDR3 is CASSATGANVLTF. CDR3 nucleotides: TGTGCCAGCAGTGCCACTGGGGCCAACGTCCTGACTTTC. The V gene is TRBV6-1, the J gene TRBJ2-6; no clear D. CDR1 is MNHNS, CDR2 SASEGT, per germline. With 4 bases removed from V and 2 bases from J, the gap between germline ends came to 3 bases. The CDR3 spans 13 residues.

The gene calls are TRBV6-6 and TRBJ2-7; D uncertain. The CDR3 has 11 residues. The V and J ends lost 6 bases and 3 bases respectively, with 6 bases between them. CDR1 and CDR2 from the germline V gene are MNHNY and SVGAGI (reference sequence). CDR3 in amino acids: CASRASYEQYF. DNA for the CDR3: TGTGCCAGCAGGGCTAGCTACGAGCAGTACTTC.